This T cell receptor beta chain appears in the sequencing data of a study of T cell responses to AZD1222 COVID-19 vaccine. Trimming shortened V by 2 bases and J by 0 bases, and 13 bases separated the two germline ends. Per germline, CDR1 SEHNR and CDR2 FQNEAQ (reference sequence). The CDR3 has 17 amino acids. The repertoire was sequenced with immunoSEQ multiplex PCR; TCRdb's copy has only in-frame clones and lacks some. The sample has about 120,000 clones, roughly 90% seen once. The TCR sequence derives from an adult who received the AZD1222 COVID-19 vaccine. The chain employs TRBV7-9 and TRBJ1-4; no clear D gene. The sequences come from peripheral blood, collected 28 days after the second AZD1222 dose. CDR3: CASSLSRVGATNEKLFF. The CDR3 coding sequence is TGTGCCAGCAGCTTAAGTAGGGTTGGAGCAACTAATGAAAAACTGTTTTTT. The full variable domain, in which reference TRBV7-9 and TRBJ1-4 provide the parts outside the CDR3, is DTGVSQNPRHKITKRGQNVTFRCDPISEHNRLYWYRQTLGQGPEFLTYFQNEAQLEKSRLLSDRFSAERPKGSFSTLEIQRTEQGDSAMYLCASSLSRVGATNEKLFFGSGTQLSVL.